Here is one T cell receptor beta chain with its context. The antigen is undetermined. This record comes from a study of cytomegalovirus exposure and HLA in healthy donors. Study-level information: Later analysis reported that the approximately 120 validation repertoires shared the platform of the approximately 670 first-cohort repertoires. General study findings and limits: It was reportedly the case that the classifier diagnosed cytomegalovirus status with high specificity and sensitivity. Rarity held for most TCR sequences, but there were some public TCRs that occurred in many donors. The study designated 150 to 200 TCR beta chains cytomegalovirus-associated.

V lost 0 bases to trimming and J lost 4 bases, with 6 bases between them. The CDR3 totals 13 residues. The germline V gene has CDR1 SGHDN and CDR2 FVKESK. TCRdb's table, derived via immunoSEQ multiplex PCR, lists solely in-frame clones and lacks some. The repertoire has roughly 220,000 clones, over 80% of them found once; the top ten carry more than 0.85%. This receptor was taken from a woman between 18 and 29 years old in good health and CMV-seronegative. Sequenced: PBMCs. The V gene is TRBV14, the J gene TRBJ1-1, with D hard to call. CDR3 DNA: TGTGCCAGCAGCCAAGAGTTTCGCACTGAAGCTTTCTTT. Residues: CASSQEFRTEAFF.